This T cell receptor (beta chain) was retrieved from a study of blood T cell repertoires in COVID-19. Turning to the study itself: COVID-19 samples, acute and convalescent, were from the United States, Italy and Spain. T cells, B-cell-depleted T cells, or PBMCs supplied cDNA or gDNA.

Authors' processing steps: Using reference gene primer amplification, nucleated cell counts were estimated. TCRdb's table, derived via immunoSEQ multiplex PCR, lists solely in-frame clones and lacks some. The D gene and trimming were derived from the DNA, and the V and J assignments and clone size from that table. The sample has a few hundred thousand clones, about 88% seen once. Participants were aged 18 to 89 years from approximately 25 US areas. Germline lookup yields CDR1 MNHEY and CDR2 SVGEGT. V lost 4 bases, J lost 0 bases, and 7 bases lay in between. This CDR3 spans 15 amino acids. Sequencing was performed on PBMCs or T cells enriched from blood (not recorded which). The chain recombines TRBV6-2 or TRBV6-3 with TRBJ2-6; D gene ambiguous. The sequence derives from a woman aged 18 to 35 who had been exposed to COVID-19. CDR3 nucleotide sequence: TGTGCCAGCAGTTCCGGTGGCTCTGGGGCCAACGTCCTGACTTTC. Amino acids: CASSSGGSGANVLTF.